Each of the 14 T cell receptor beta chains below was sequenced from the same sample in a study of T cells in localized non-small cell lung cancer. The method was immunoSEQ multiplex PCR; TCRdb's version includes in-frame clones alone and lacks a portion of them. The data show approximately 4,400 clones, under 50% seen once. This material consisted of lung tumor tissue, taken before any cancer treatment. The receptors were gathered from a woman aged 35-75 years with stage I lung adenocarcinoma.

V is TRBV19 and J is TRBJ2-6; 10 bases are shared with TRBD1. Germline CDR1 and CDR2: LNHDA and SQIVND (reference sequence). The CDR3 consists of 17 residues. V lost 6 bases to trimming and J lost 2 bases; unmatched junction nucleotides: 7. This CDR3 reads CASRVGTGDPGANVLTF. The CDR3 DNA is TGTGCCAGTAGGGTAGGGACAGGGGATCCTGGGGCCAACGTCCTGACTTTC. The full variable domain, rest sourced from reference TRBV19 and TRBJ2-6, is DGGITQSPKYLFRKEGQNVTLSCEQNLNHDAMYWYRQDPGQGLRLIYYSQIVNDFQKGDIAEGYSVSREKKESFPLTVTSAQKNPTAFYLCASRVGTGDPGANVLTFGAGSRLTVL.

The chain links TRBV30 to TRBJ1-1; TRBD1 is a possible D gene (5 bases). CDR3 length: 15 residues. Germline CDR1 is GTSNPN and CDR2 is SVGIG (reference sequence). Deletions cut 4 bases from V and 0 bases from J, with 15 bases between. The chain's CDR3 is CAWMRQSNMNTEAFF. CDR3 nucleotide sequence: TGTGCCTGGATGCGACAGAGCAATATGAACACTGAAGCTTTCTTT.

The chain employs TRBV25-1 and TRBJ2-1, with 8 bases matching TRBD2. Germline assignment: CDR1 MGHDK and CDR2 SYGVNS. With V trimmed by 7 bases and J by 4 bases, 6 bases remained unmatched. The CDR3 is 14 amino acids. In nucleotides, the CDR3 is TGTGCCAGCAATCGGGGGGGTATATACAATGAGCAGTTCTTC. Its translation is CASNRGGIYNEQFF. Based on the CDR3 plus reference TRBV25-1 and TRBJ2-1, the full variable domain is EADIYQTPRYLVIGTGKKITLECSQTMGHDKMYWYQQDPGMELHLIHYSYGVNSTEKGDLSSESTVSRIRTEHFPLTLESARPSHTSQYLCASNRGGIYNEQFFGPGTRLTVL.

This clone was observed a handful of times. This sequence joins TRBV9 and TRBJ1-1; TRBD1 agrees at 7 bases. This CDR3 comprises 14 residues. The V and J ends lost 7 bases and 1 base, in that order; junction bases with no gene match: 7. Germline V gene data show CDR1 as SGDLS and CDR2 as YYNGEE. This chain's CDR3 is CASVNRGGNTEAFF. In DNA, the CDR3 is TGTGCCAGCGTTAACAGGGGCGGGAACACTGAAGCTTTCTTT.

This chain joins TRBV15 and TRBJ1-5; tentatively, D is TRBD1 (5 bases). The V end was cut by 0 bases, the J end by 6 bases, with 12 bases between. The CDR3 runs to 15 residues. CDR1 and CDR2 (germline): LNHNV, YYDKDF (reference sequence). In nucleotides, the CDR3 is TGTGCCACCAGCAGAGATGGGCAGGGCGGTCAGCCCCAGCATTTT. This sequence encodes CATSRDGQGGQPQHF.

The gene calls are TRBV4-1 and TRBJ2-3; 16 nucleotides align to TRBD2. V trimming: 5 bases; J trimming: 5 bases; junction bases outside the gene matches: 13. The CDR3 has 19 residues. From germline, CDR1 is MGHRA and CDR2 YSYEKL. The CDR3 region has the DNA TGCGCCAGCAGCTCACCGGGACTAGCGGGAGGGCCAAACCGAGATACGCAGTATTTT. Its translation is CASSSPGLAGGPNRDTQYF.

The V call is TRBV6-8, the J call TRBJ2-2; no clear D. The length of the CDR3 is 13 residues. Germline CDR1 and CDR2: MNHGY and SAAAGT. V was pared by 9 bases and J by 5 bases, with 13 bases between. DNA of the CDR3: TGTGCCAGTTGGTTCAGACAAACCGGGGAGCTGTTTTTT. Its translation is CASWFRQTGELFF.

This chain links TRBV19 with TRBJ1-5; D might be TRBD1 (6 bases). CDR3 size: 15 residues. From germline, CDR1 is LNHDA and CDR2 SQIVND (reference sequence). Trimming took off 9 bases at V and 2 bases at J, with 17 bases between the two ends. The CDR3: CASRKGGGRNQPQHF. Written as DNA, the CDR3 is TGTGCCAGCCGAAAAGGGGGTGGGCGCAATCAGCCCCAGCATTTT.

This clone has just a few counts. Different DNA sequences within this sample yield the same CDR3. The V and J genes are TRBV28 and TRBJ2-7; D remains ambiguous. In germline, CDR1 is MDHEN, CDR2 SYDVKM. Trimming stripped 5 bases from V and 3 bases from J, with 8 bases between. This CDR3 region has 12 residues. CDR3 sequence: CASSPPHYEQYF. DNA of the CDR3: TGTGCCAGCAGTCCGCCCCACTACGAGCAGTACTTC.

This sequence joins TRBV28 and TRBJ1-1; D perhaps matches TRBD1 (6 bases). Germline-derived CDR1 and CDR2 are MDHEN and SYDVKM. The V end lost 7 bases, the J end lost 3 bases, and 15 bases lay between the germline ends. This CDR3 is 14 amino acids long. This CDR3 reads CASKFEGGDTEAFF. The CDR3 DNA sequence: TGTGCCAGCAAGTTCGAGGGGGGGGACACTGAAGCTTTCTTT.

This clone was observed a few times. The chain uses TRBV4-1 and TRBJ1-1, with D perhaps TRBD1 (5 bases). Germline-derived CDR1 and CDR2 are MGHRA and YSYEKL. The V end lost 4 bases, the J end lost 1 base, and 10 bases lay between the germline ends. CDR3 length: 14 amino acids. Here the CDR3 DNA reads TGCGCCAGCAGCCGCCAACAGGCGAACACTGAAGCTTTCTTT. Translated: CASSRQQANTEAFF.

This clone appeared once. The chain has TRBV29-1 and TRBJ1-1, with 7 positions matching TRBD1. The CDR3 runs to 14 residues. V lost 4 bases to trimming and J lost 4 bases; unmatched junction nucleotides: 9. Looked up from germline, CDR1 is SQVTM and CDR2 is ANQGSEA. CDR3 loop: CSVVGRQGGTEAFF. CDR3 DNA sequence: TGCAGCGTTGTAGGGAGACAGGGAGGCACTGAAGCTTTCTTT.

The chain couples TRBV19 to TRBJ2-2; either TRBD1 or TRBD2 may fit D (5 bases each). The CDR3 spans 17 residues. Deletions cut 0 bases from V and 5 bases from J, with 16 bases between. CDR1 LNHDA and CDR2 SQIVND come from the germline V gene (reference sequence). Here the CDR3 DNA reads TGTGCCAGTAGTATAGATCACGGGGCGGTTCGGACCGGGGAGCTGTTTTTT. Its translation is CASSIDHGAVRTGELFF.

This clone is medium-sized by share. The read includes an ambiguous or uncalled nucleotide; its amino acid is shown as X. V and J are TRBV6-8 and TRBJ1-2; D is uncertain. The germline V gene has CDR1 MNHGY and CDR2 SAAAGT. The CDR3 has 15 amino acids. The V gene lost 2 bases and the J gene lost 3 bases, with 13 bases spanning the gap. CDR3 amino acids: CASSYLQRXHYGYTF. The CDR3 DNA follows: TGTGCCAGCAGTTACCTACAGCGARTCCACTATGGCTACACCTTC.